Here is one T cell receptor (beta chain) with its context. Antigen unknown. Per germline, CDR1 SGHRS and CDR2 YFSETQ. J was trimmed by 0 bases and V by 4 bases; bases with no gene match: 1. CDR3 length: 14 residues. These data originate in a study of cytomegalovirus exposure and HLA in healthy donors. Study-wide results and caveats: As a later analysis showed, several of the most significant clusters appeared to be linked to common viral pathogens.

Healthy bone marrow donors formed the donor group. Unrecorded immune exposure was likely among donors, who were nominally healthy when sampled. PCR involved 60 Vbeta and 13 Jbeta primers. Sequenced by immunoSEQ multiplex PCR; TCRdb stores in-frame clones only, minus some. The data include about 160,000 clones; the top ten clones carry 1.3%. The source material was PBMCs. The chain has TRBV5-1 and TRBJ2-1; 7 nucleotides agree with TRBD2. The clonotype was recovered from a woman aged 60 to 75 in good health and CMV-seronegative. In DNA, the CDR3 is TGCGCCAGCAGCGCTAGCGGCTCCTACAATGAGCAGTTCTTC. It translates to CASSASGSYNEQFF.